Below, 30 T cell receptor beta chains from the same sample are listed, as sequenced in a study of cytomegalovirus exposure and HLA in healthy donors. Use of 60 Vbeta and 13 Jbeta primers characterized the PCR. The assay was immunoSEQ multiplex PCR, and TCRdb's table has in-frame clones only and misses some. Of some 200,000 clones listed, about 89% are singletons. Source material: PBMCs. The receptors originated from a woman under 30 in good health and CMV-seronegative.

Only a few counts were recorded for this clone. This chain links TRBV7-2 with TRBJ1-5; 7 nucleotides match TRBD1. Germline loops: CDR1 SGHTA, CDR2 FQGNSA. The CDR3 extends over 15 amino acids. J gave up 5 bases and V 1 base, and 5 bases lay outside the gene matches. The CDR3 nucleotides read TGTGCCAGCAGCTTAGGAGGGGGCTGGGATCAGCCCCAGCATTTT. Translated, it gives CASSLGGGWDQPQHF.

The rearrangement joins TRBV6-6 to TRBJ2-7, with D possibly being TRBD2 (5 bases). The CDR3 consists of 14 residues. Deletions cut 4 bases from V and 1 base from J, with 11 bases between. The germline gives CDR1 MNHNY, CDR2 SVGAGI (reference sequence). CDR3 sequence: CASSLAGVSYEQYF. For the CDR3, the DNA is TGTGCCAGCAGTTTAGCCGGGGTATCCTACGAGCAGTACTTC.

V is TRBV5-1 and J is TRBJ1-4, with TRBD1 identical over 8 bases. The V gene end was trimmed by 5 bases and the J gene end by 6 bases; junction bases not matched to a gene: 3. The CDR3 sequence is 13 residues long. Germline CDR1 SGHRS, CDR2 YFSETQ. The CDR3 nucleotides read TGCGCCAGCAGGCCGGGACAGGATGAAAAACTGTTTTTT. Translating gives CASRPGQDEKLFF. Looking up the rest from reference TRBV5-1 and TRBJ1-4 gives the full variable domain: KAGVTQTPRYLIKTRGQQVTLSCSPISGHRSVSWYQQTPGQGLQFLFEYFSETQRNKGNFPGRFSGRQFSNSRSEMNVSTLELGDSALYLCASRPGQDEKLFFGSGTQLSVL.

The chain employs TRBV29-1 and TRBJ2-7, with D tentatively TRBD2 (5 bases). This CDR3 is 13 amino acids long. Germline V gene lookup returns CDR1 SQVTM and CDR2 ANQGSEA. Trimming removed 3 bases from V and 2 bases from J, with 11 bases in between. The DNA of the CDR3 is TGCAGCGTTGAGGGAGAAATGGCCTACGAGCAGTACTTC. This codes for CSVEGEMAYEQYF.

The rearrangement uses TRBV11-2 and TRBJ2-7, with 9 positions matching TRBD1. The V and J ends lost 1 base and 6 bases, in that order; junction bases with no gene match: 4. The CDR3 consists of 14 residues. The germline gives CDR1 SGHAT, CDR2 FQNNGV. CDR3 loop: CASSLVGTGIEQYF. Written as DNA, the CDR3 is TGTGCCAGCAGCTTAGTCGGGACAGGGATCGAGCAGTACTTC.

V usage is TRBV29-1 and J usage is TRBJ2-3; 8 bases are a match to TRBD1. The junction had 5 bases not matched to a gene; V was cut back by 7 bases and J by 2 bases. This CDR3 region has 13 residues. Germline V CDR1 and CDR2: SQVTM, ANQGSEA. DNA for the CDR3: TGCAGCGCCGGACAGGGACCCACAGATACGCAGTATTTT. This gives the protein CSAGQGPTDTQYF.

The chain combines TRBV7-8 with TRBJ1-2; D remains unclear. The CDR3 is 15 residues long. CDR1 SGHVS and CDR2 FQNEAQ come from the germline V gene. Trimming removed 6 bases at V and 8 bases at J, with 22 bases between. The CDR3 loop reads CASSQSLTLSIGYTF. CDR3 in DNA: TGTGCCAGCAGTCAATCCCTGACTCTTTCTATCGGCTACACCTTC.

The chain has TRBV5-8 and TRBJ2-3; 7 nucleotides agree with TRBD2. Germline loops: CDR1 SGHTS, CDR2 YDEGEE. The CDR3 spans 15 residues. V dropped 4 bases and J dropped 7; count of bases not matched to a gene: 12. The CDR3 region is CASSTVGGGRHTQYF. As DNA, the CDR3 is TGTGCCAGCAGCACGGTGGGGGGGGGTCGTCATACGCAGTATTTT.

The gene calls are TRBV4-3 and TRBJ1-6; no clear D. CDR1 is LGHNA and CDR2 is YSLEER in the germline V gene. This CDR3 contains 18 residues. V was clipped by 0 bases and J by 0 bases, with 12 bases between them. The CDR3 coding sequence is TGCGCCAGCAGCCAAGATCTGCCGGTGAGCTCCTATAATTCACCCCTCCACTTT. Protein sequence: CASSQDLPVSSYNSPLHF.

In this sample, this clone turned up a few times. This sequence joins TRBV7-9 and TRBJ1-4; TRBD1 is a possible D gene (5 bases). The CDR3 is made up of 15 amino acids. V was shortened by 1 base and J by 5 bases, with 11 bases between the two germline ends. Germline CDR1 reads SEHNR; CDR2 reads FQNEAQ (reference sequence). This CDR3 is CASSLGQGGNEKLFF. DNA of the CDR3: TGTGCCAGCAGCTTAGGGCAGGGAGGGAATGAAAAACTGTTTTTT.

The CDR3 reads CASSKASGRVDTQYF. In DNA, the CDR3 is TGTGCCAGCAGCAAAGCTAGCGGGAGAGTAGATACGCAGTATTTT. The chain joins TRBV4-2 to TRBJ2-3; 10 nucleotides agree with TRBD2. V was pared by 5 bases and J by 5 bases, with 7 bases of the junction left unmatched. CDR3 length: 15 amino acids. Germline values: CDR1 LGHNA, CDR2 YNFKEQ.

The chain has TRBV29-1 and TRBJ2-1; 13 nucleotides line up with TRBD2. Per the germline V gene, CDR1 is SQVTM and CDR2 is ANQGSEA. This CDR3 region has 14 residues. Trimming took 3 bases from V and 7 from J; bases not matched to a gene: 3. CDR3 region: CSVDPLAGGNEQFF. Here the CDR3 DNA reads TGCAGCGTTGATCCACTAGCGGGGGGGAATGAGCAGTTCTTC.

The chain joins TRBV6-4 to TRBJ2-1; 10 bases are a match to TRBD1. The CDR3 is 15 amino acids. V trimming: 6 bases; J trimming: 1 base; junction bases outside the gene matches: 3. CDR1 MRHNA and CDR2 SNTAGT come from the germline V gene. This CDR3 reads CASRRTGGSYNEQFF. The CDR3, as DNA: TGTGCCAGCAGGAGGACAGGGGGGTCCTACAATGAGCAGTTCTTC.

V usage is TRBV3-2 and J usage is TRBJ2-3; no DNA check was done on the table's D call, TRBD2. TRBV3-2 counts as a pseudogene. This CDR3 spans 8 amino acids. The CDR3 sequence is CATTLEYF. CDR3 coding DNA: TGTGCCACCACGTTAGAGTATTTT.

The genes are TRBV11-2 and TRBJ2-1; no clear D gene. The CDR3 is 14 amino acids. Germline V gives CDR1 SGHAT, CDR2 FQNNGV. V lost 4 bases and J lost 9, with 16 bases in between. This chain's CDR3 is CASSYRVIDAEQFF. The CDR3 coding sequence is TGTGCCAGCAGCTACCGGGTGATCGACGCTGAGCAGTTCTTC.

The chain is built from TRBV9 and TRBJ1-6, with 10 positions matching TRBD1. The germline CDR1 and CDR2 sequences are SGDLS and YYNGEE. The trim removed 2 bases at V and 10 bases at J, leaving 3 bases unmatched. This CDR3 has 14 residues. The CDR3 loop is CASSVGQGYSPLHF. DNA of the CDR3: TGTGCCAGCAGCGTGGGACAGGGGTACTCACCCCTCCACTTT.

The chain couples TRBV27 to TRBJ2-7, with D perhaps matching TRBD2 (5 bases). Germline V gives CDR1 MNHEY, CDR2 SMNVEV (reference sequence). With 5 bases removed from V and 6 bases from J, the gap between germline ends came to 14 bases. CDR3 length: 13 amino acids. As DNA, the CDR3 is TGTGCCAGCAGTCTCTCCCAGGCGGGCGAGCAGTACTTC. This translates into CASSLSQAGEQYF.

The chain joins TRBV6-6 to TRBJ2-5; 12 bases map to TRBD2. Losses at the gene ends were 6 bases for V and 4 bases for J; bases not matched to a gene: 3. Looked up from germline, CDR1 is MNHNY and CDR2 is SVGAGI (reference sequence). The CDR3 totals 14 residues. CDR3 amino acids: CASRQLAGGETQYF. CDR3 DNA: TGTGCCAGCAGACAACTAGCGGGGGGAGAGACCCAGTACTTC.

The chain carries TRBV6-1 and TRBJ1-6, with unresolved D. The CDR3 is made up of 12 amino acids. Germline CDR1 is MNHNS and CDR2 is SASEGT. Trimming left V 8 bases short and J 7 bases short, with 9 bases between. The CDR3 here is CASPGGNSPLHF. The CDR3 DNA follows: TGTGCCAGCCCCGGCGGCAATTCACCCCTCCACTTT.

The rearrangement links TRBV6-6 to TRBJ1-1; D might be TRBD1 (5 bases). The CDR3 sequence is 15 residues long. V dropped 2 bases and J dropped 3 bases, with 13 bases sitting between them. From germline, CDR1 is MNHNY and CDR2 SVGAGI (reference sequence). This CDR3 reads CASSYGQGSDTEAFF. In DNA form, the CDR3 reads TGTGCCAGCAGTTACGGGCAGGGTTCGGACACTGAAGCTTTCTTT.

The chain recombines TRBV2 with TRBJ2-3; maybe TRBD1 (6 bases). CDR1 and CDR2 (germline): SNHLY, FYNNEI. CDR3 length: 13 amino acids. Trimming took 7 bases from V and 0 from J, leaving 8 bases between them. The CDR3 DNA sequence: TGTGCCAGCACAAGGGGGAGCACAGATACGCAGTATTTT. This sequence encodes CASTRGSTDTQYF. The full variable domain, in which reference TRBV2 and TRBJ2-3 provide the parts outside the CDR3, is EPEVTQTPSHQVTQMGQEVILRCVPISNHLYFYWYRQILGQKVEFLVSFYNNEISEKSEIFDDQFSVERPDGSNFTLKIRSTKLEDSAMYFCASTRGSTDTQYFGPGTRLTVL.

The chain links TRBV5-5 to TRBJ1-1; D uncertain. The germline V gene encodes CDR1 SGHKS and CDR2 YYEKEE (reference sequence). Trimming removed 0 bases from V and 0 bases from J, with 3 bases in between. The CDR3 extends over 13 amino acids. Here the CDR3 reads CASSLGVNTEAFF. The CDR3 region has the DNA TGTGCCAGCAGCTTGGGAGTGAACACTGAAGCTTTCTTT.

The rearrangement links TRBV6-5 to TRBJ1-1; 8 bases align to TRBD1. There are 14 residues in the CDR3. Trimming took 7 bases from V and 0 from J; bases not matched to a gene: 4. The germline CDR1 and CDR2 sequences are MNHEY and SVGAGI. The CDR3 coding sequence is TGTGCCAGCAATAACAGGGGGGTGAACACTGAAGCTTTCTTT. Protein product: CASNNRGVNTEAFF.

The chain joins TRBV4-3 to TRBJ1-5; TRBD1 is a possible D gene (6 bases). V dropped 4 bases and J dropped 6 bases, with 10 bases sitting between them. This CDR3 comprises 13 residues. The germline CDR1 and CDR2 sequences are LGHNA and YSLEER. CDR3 amino acids: CASSRLQGQPQHF. The DNA of the CDR3 is TGCGCCAGCAGCCGCTTACAGGGTCAGCCCCAGCATTTT.

Only one count was recorded for this clone. The chain combines TRBV19 with TRBJ2-1; D possibly corresponds to TRBD2 (6 bases). This CDR3 spans 12 amino acids. Germline-derived CDR1 and CDR2 are LNHDA and SQIVND (reference sequence). Trimming took 11 bases from V and 9 from J, leaving 17 bases between them. The CDR3 reads CAAGFDLGEQFF. CDR3 DNA: TGTGCCGCGGGGTTTGATTTGGGTGAGCAGTTCTTC.

The rearrangement links TRBV7-9 to TRBJ2-2; 9 nucleotides match TRBD2. J gave up 0 bases and V 4 bases, and 12 bases lay outside the gene matches. CDR3 length equals 19 residues. Germline CDR1 and CDR2: SEHNR and FQNEAQ (reference sequence). CDR3 nucleotide sequence: TGTGCCAGCAGCTCACCGGGACTAGCTTACCTCGCGAACACCGGGGAGCTGTTTTTT. As protein: CASSSPGLAYLANTGELFF.

V and J are TRBV25-1 and TRBJ1-6, with D hard to call. This CDR3 has 12 residues. Deletions cut 3 bases from V and 14 bases from J, with 11 bases between. Germline CDR1 and CDR2: MGHDK and SYGVNS. The CDR3 is CASSDLGRSLHF. CDR3 nucleotides: TGTGCCAGCAGTGATCTGGGGAGATCCCTCCACTTT. Full variable domain (missing parts from reference TRBV25-1 and TRBJ1-6): EADIYQTPRYLVIGTGKKITLECSQTMGHDKMYWYQQDPGMELHLIHYSYGVNSTEKGDLSSESTVSRIRTEHFPLTLESARPSHTSQYLCASSDLGRSLHFGNGTRLTVT.

The chain uses TRBV2 and TRBJ1-5, with D unclear. V was cut by 7 bases and J by 6 bases, with 22 bases left in between. Germline CDR1 and CDR2: SNHLY and FYNNEI. The CDR3 is made up of 16 amino acids. The CDR3 loop reads CASTPSKGQAFQPQHF. In DNA form, the CDR3 reads TGTGCCAGCACCCCATCGAAAGGTCAGGCTTTTCAGCCCCAGCATTTT.

The chain couples TRBV4-1 to TRBJ2-7; 8 nucleotides align to TRBD1. The CDR3 totals 15 residues. Trimming cost V 0 bases and J 7 bases; bases outside gene matches: 8. In germline, CDR1 is MGHRA, CDR2 YSYEKL. CDR3 protein: CASSQEWQGAREQYF. CDR3 sequence (DNA): TGCGCCAGCAGCCAAGAATGGCAGGGGGCTAGGGAGCAGTACTTC.

The chain's CDR3 is CSVIGWAGYTF. DNA for the CDR3: TGCAGTGTTATTGGGTGGGCTGGCTACACCTTC. This sequence joins TRBV20-1 and TRBJ1-2; no firm D call. This CDR3 is built from 11 residues. V lost 7 bases and J 7 bases, leaving 13 bases between the germline ends. CDR1 is DFQATT, CDR2 SNEGSKA, per germline (reference sequence).